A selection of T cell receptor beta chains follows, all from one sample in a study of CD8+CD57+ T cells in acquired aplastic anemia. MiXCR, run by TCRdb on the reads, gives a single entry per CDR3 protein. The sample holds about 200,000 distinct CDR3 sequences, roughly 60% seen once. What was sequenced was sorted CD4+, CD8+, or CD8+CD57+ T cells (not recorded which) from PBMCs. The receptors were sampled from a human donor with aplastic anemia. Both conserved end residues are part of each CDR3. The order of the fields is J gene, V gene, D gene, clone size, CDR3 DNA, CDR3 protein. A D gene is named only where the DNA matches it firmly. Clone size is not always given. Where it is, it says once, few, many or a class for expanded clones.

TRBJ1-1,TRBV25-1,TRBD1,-,TGTGCCAGCAGTGAATTCCACCAATTATCCCGGACAGGGGGCACTGAAGCTTTCTTT,CASSEFHQLSRTGGTEAFF
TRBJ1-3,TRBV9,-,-,TGTGCCAGCAGCGCCCCCGGCATCGGAAACACCATATATTTT,CASSAPGIGNTIYF
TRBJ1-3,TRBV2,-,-,TGTGCCAAACAGGGCAGGGACGGAAACACCATATATTTT,CAKQGRDGNTIYF
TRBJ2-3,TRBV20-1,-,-,TGCAGTGCTAGACCACGGACTTCCAAGGGGGATACGCAGTATTTT,CSARPRTSKGDTQYF
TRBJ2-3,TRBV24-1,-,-,TGTGCCACCGATGACATCACAGATACGCAGTATTTT,CATDDITDTQYF
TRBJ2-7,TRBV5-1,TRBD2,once,TGCGCCAGCAGCAAAGCGGGGACCACCTACGAGCAGTACTTC,CASSKAGTTYEQYF
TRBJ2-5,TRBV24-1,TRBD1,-,TGTGCCACCAGTGATCAAAAAGCCGGGACAGGGGGCTGGAAGACCCAGTACTTC,CATSDQKAGTGGWKTQYF
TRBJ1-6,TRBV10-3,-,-,TGTGCCATCGCGGCGGGGTCCTATAATTCACCCCTCCACTTT,CAIAAGSYNSPLHF
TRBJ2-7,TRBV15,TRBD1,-,TGTGCCACCAGCCCACGGACAGGGTCGGGCTACGAGCAGTACTTC,CATSPRTGSGYEQYF
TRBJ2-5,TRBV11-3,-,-,TGTGCCAGCAGTCCCAGAGACAGACAGATCCAAGAGACCCAGTACTTC,CASSPRDRQIQETQYF
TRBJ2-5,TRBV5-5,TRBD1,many,TGTGCCAGCAGCTTAGGGACAGGGCAAGAGACCCAGTACTTC,CASSLGTGQETQYF
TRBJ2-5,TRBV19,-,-,TGTGCCAGTAGTATTCACCAAGAGACCCAGTACTTC,CASSIHQETQYF
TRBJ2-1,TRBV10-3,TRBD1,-,TGTGCCACCAAACAGGGGGAGGTTCGCGTTGAGCAGTTCTTC,CATKQGEVRVEQFF
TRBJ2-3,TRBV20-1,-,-,TGCAGTGCTAGGGAGGATACGCAGTATTTT,CSAREDTQYF
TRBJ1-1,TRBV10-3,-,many,TGTGCCATCAGTGAGGGCGGGGGGAGAAGAATGAACACTGAAGCTTTCTTT,CAISEGGGRRMNTEAFF
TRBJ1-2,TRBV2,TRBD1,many,TGTGCCAGCGGGGTCGGGACAGGGTTTTTTTATGGCTACACCTTC,CASGVGTGFFYGYTF
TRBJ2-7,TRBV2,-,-,TGTGCCAGCAGTGAAGCGGGGTACGAGCAGTACTTC,CASSEAGYEQYF
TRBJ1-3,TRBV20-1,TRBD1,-,TGCAGTGCTACCACAGGGGATCGAAACACCATATATTTT,CSATTGDRNTIYF
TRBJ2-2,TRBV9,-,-,TGTGCCAGCAGCGTGGAGGCAGGGGAGCTGTTTTTT,CASSVEAGELFF
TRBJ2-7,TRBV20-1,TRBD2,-,TGCAGTGCCAGAGGACTAGCGGGAGACAGCAACGAGCAGTACTTC,CSARGLAGDSNEQYF
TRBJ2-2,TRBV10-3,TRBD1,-,TGTGCCATCTCGGGACAGGGCAACACCGGGGAGCTGTTTTTT,CAISGQGNTGELFF
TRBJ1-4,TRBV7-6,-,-,TGTGCCAGCAGCTTAGAGAACAGCCACTCGGGAAAACTGTTTTTT,CASSLENSHSGKLFF
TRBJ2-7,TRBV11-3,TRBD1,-,TGTGCCAGCAACAGGGGGACCTCCTACGAGCAGTACTTC,CASNRGTSYEQYF
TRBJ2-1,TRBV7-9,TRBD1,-,TGTGCCAGCAGCACAGGACAGGGGTTGAATGAGCAGTTCTTC,CASSTGQGLNEQFF
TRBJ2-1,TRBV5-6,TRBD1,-,TGTGCCAGCAGCTCGGGACAGGGGGACAATCAGCAGTTCTTC,CASSSGQGDNQQFF
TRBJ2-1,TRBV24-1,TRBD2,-,TGTGCCACCAGTGATTCGGGAGGTAGGTCCTACAATGAGCAGTTCTTC,CATSDSGGRSYNEQFF
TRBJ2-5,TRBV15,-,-,TGTGCCACCAGCAGAGATATAGCAGAGGGGACCCAGTACTTC,CATSRDIAEGTQYF
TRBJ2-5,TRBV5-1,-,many,TGCGCCAGCAGCTTGGGGCAGCTCCAAGAGACCCAGTACTTC,CASSLGQLQETQYF
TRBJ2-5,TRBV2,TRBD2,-,TGTGCCAGCAGTCCGGGACTAGGAGGCGAGACCCAGTACTTC,CASSPGLGGETQYF
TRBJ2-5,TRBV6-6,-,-,TGTGCCAGCAGGAAGGGGGAGACCCAGTACTTC,CASRKGETQYF
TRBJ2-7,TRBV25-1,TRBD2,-,TGTGCCAGCAGTGAATACACGACTAGCGGGGCGGACTCCTACGAGCAGTACTTC,CASSEYTTSGADSYEQYF